The 20 T cell receptor beta chains reported below all come from one sample, sequenced in a study of cytomegalovirus exposure and HLA in healthy donors. Vbeta (60) and Jbeta (13) primers were used in the PCR. Some clones are missing from TCRdb's copy, which holds only in-frame ones; the method was immunoSEQ multiplex PCR. The listing records some 120,000 clones. The sample taken for sequencing was PBMCs. The receptors were gathered from an older woman in good health and CMV-seronegative.

The J gene is TRBJ2-5, the V gene TRBV6-1, with D tentatively TRBD2 (6 bases). The J call may be mistaken, given a closer DNA end match to TRBJ2-7. CDR1 and CDR2 from the germline V gene are MNHNS and SASEGT. This CDR3 region has 13 residues. DNA of the CDR3: TGTGCCAGCAGTGTGTTGGAGGGTCGCGAGCAGTACTTC. Its translation is CASSVLEGREQYF.

V and J are TRBV11-2 and TRBJ2-1; 9 bases agree with TRBD2. With V trimmed by 6 bases and J by 6 bases, 9 bases remained unmatched. The CDR3 runs 15 residues. Germline V gives CDR1 SGHAT, CDR2 FQNNGV. In DNA form, the CDR3 reads TGTGCCAGCAGGGCCCCGGGACTAGCTACCAATGAGCAGTTCTTC. This sequence encodes CASRAPGLATNEQFF.

This chain connects TRBV10-1 to TRBJ2-7, with TRBD1 identical over 12 bases. This CDR3 comprises 15 residues. Germline V gene lookup returns CDR1 WNHNN and CDR2 SYGVQD (reference sequence). J lost 5 bases, V lost 5 bases, and 7 bases had no gene match. CDR3 DNA: TGCGCCAGCAGTCGTACGGGACAGGGGGCCAACGAGCAGTACTTC. This gives the protein CASSRTGQGANEQYF.

Remarks on this clone: A read error may produce the germline difference seen at one junction end. The chain links TRBV28 to TRBJ1-2; TRBD1 aligns across 8 bases. The germline V gene encodes CDR1 MDHEN and CDR2 SYDVKM. CDR3 size: 13 residues. The CDR3 region has the DNA TGTGCCAGCTTTAACCCAGGGGGCGATGGCCACACCTTC. Amino acids: CASFNPGGDGHTF.

With respect to this clone: Other DNA sequences within the sample encode an identical CDR3. This chain connects TRBV5-1 to TRBJ1-5; D might be TRBD1 (5 bases). The CDR3 totals 13 residues. Trimming pared 3 bases from V and 5 bases from J, leaving 9 bases between. The germline V gene has CDR1 SGHRS and CDR2 YFSETQ. The CDR3 is CASSSQGDQPQHF. The CDR3 nucleotides read TGCGCCAGCAGCTCGCAAGGGGATCAGCCCCAGCATTTT.

The rearrangement joins TRBV19 to TRBJ2-7, with 7 bases matching TRBD2. The germline V gene encodes CDR1 LNHDA and CDR2 SQIVND (reference sequence). The CDR3 is made up of 14 amino acids. J gave up 3 bases and V 3 bases, and 5 bases lay outside the gene matches. CDR3: CASSIPGEGYEQYF. In nucleotides, the CDR3 is TGTGCCAGTAGTATCCCCGGGGAGGGCTACGAGCAGTACTTC.

Here the CDR3 reads CSVEVGQGKDEQYF. The CDR3 DNA reads as TGCAGCGTTGAAGTGGGACAGGGAAAGGACGAGCAGTACTTC. This chain uses TRBV29-1 with TRBJ2-7; 9 bases line up with TRBD1. The J segment lost 5 bases and the V segment lost 1 base, leaving 6 bases of the junction unmatched. CDR3 length: 14 amino acids. Germline CDR1 reads SQVTM; CDR2 reads ANQGSEA.

The chain links TRBV30 to TRBJ1-4; tentative D call: TRBD1 (6 bases). V dropped 2 bases and J dropped 11 bases, with 9 bases sitting between them. Per the germline V gene, CDR1 is GTSNPN and CDR2 is SVGIG (reference sequence). The CDR3 consists of 11 residues. CDR3 region: CAWSRQEKLFF. The CDR3 region has the DNA TGTGCCTGGAGTAGACAGGAGAAACTGTTTTTT.

The chain uses TRBV5-1 and TRBJ2-3; TRBD1 is a possible D gene (5 bases). This CDR3 is 16 amino acids long. Germline loops: CDR1 SGHRS, CDR2 YFSETQ. Trimming cost V 7 bases and J 0 bases, with 18 bases left between them. This CDR3 is CASRDGAAASTDTQYF. The CDR3 DNA reads TGCGCCAGCCGAGATGGGGCTGCGGCAAGCACAGATACGCAGTATTTT.

The genes are TRBV5-6 and TRBJ2-5; D is possibly TRBD2 (7 bases). Germline V gives CDR1 SGHDT, CDR2 YYEEEE. The CDR3 has 17 amino acids. V was pared by 3 bases and J by 5 bases, with 23 bases between. The CDR3, as DNA: TGTGCCAGCAGCTCCCCGGCGGGGGACAACCGGGGGGAGACCCAGTACTTC. Its protein product is CASSSPAGDNRGETQYF.

The chain couples TRBV2 to TRBJ1-1; D is perhaps TRBD1 (6 bases). This CDR3 is 14 amino acids long. Trimming pared 6 bases from V and 1 base from J, leaving 12 bases between. Germline values: CDR1 SNHLY, CDR2 FYNNEI. The CDR3 here is CASRSGQPNTEAFF. The CDR3 bases are TGTGCCAGCAGGTCCGGACAGCCGAACACTGAAGCTTTCTTT.

The V gene is TRBV19, the J gene TRBJ2-3; TRBD2 matches 12 bases. V lost 2 bases to trimming and J lost 2 bases; unmatched junction nucleotides: 2. Germline assignment: CDR1 LNHDA and CDR2 SQIVND (reference sequence). The CDR3 is made up of 16 amino acids. The CDR3 reads CASSIWTSGITDTQYF. DNA of the CDR3: TGTGCCAGTAGTATATGGACTAGCGGGATCACAGATACGCAGTATTTT.

The chain recombines TRBV11-1 with TRBJ2-6; 7 bases fit TRBD1. The CDR3 has 15 residues. Germline-derived CDR1 and CDR2 are SGHAT and FQDESV (reference sequence). V was pared by 4 bases and J by 2 bases, with 2 bases of the junction left unmatched. DNA of the CDR3: TGTGCCAGCAGCTCTCAGGGGGCTGGGGCCAACGTCCTGACTTTC. This codes for CASSSQGAGANVLTF.

This chain uses TRBV19 with TRBJ1-1, with D perhaps TRBD1 (5 bases). V lost 5 bases to trimming and J lost 1 base, with 17 bases between them. CDR3 length: 16 amino acids. Germline V gene sequence: CDR1 LNHDA, CDR2 SQIVND (reference sequence). This CDR3 is CASSRAGTSGNTEAFF. In nucleotides, the CDR3 is TGTGCCAGTAGTCGTGCCGGGACTTCTGGGAACACTGAAGCTTTCTTT.

This chain uses TRBV6-5 with TRBJ1-4; D remains ambiguous. This CDR3 contains 15 residues. V lost 6 bases to trimming and J lost 2 bases, with 13 bases between them. Germline loops: CDR1 MNHEY, CDR2 SVGAGI. CDR3 region: CASSSVGVTNEKLFF. CDR3 DNA: TGTGCCAGCAGCTCAGTCGGGGTGACTAATGAAAAACTGTTTTTT.

The rearrangement uses TRBV5-1 and TRBJ2-1; D remains unclear. Trimming shortened V by 3 bases and J by 0 bases, and 10 bases separated the two germline ends. CDR3 length equals 15 residues. CDR1 and CDR2 from the germline V gene are SGHRS and YFSETQ. The CDR3 sequence: CASSSFESSYNEQFF. The CDR3, as DNA: TGCGCCAGCAGCTCGTTCGAGAGCTCCTACAATGAGCAGTTCTTC.

V and J are TRBV27 and TRBJ1-1, with D possibly being TRBD1 (6 bases). Germline V gene data show CDR1 as MNHEY and CDR2 as SMNVEV (reference sequence). CDR3 size: 16 residues. V was clipped by 5 bases and J by 1 base, with 17 bases between them. The DNA of the CDR3 is TGTGCCAGCAGTCTCCGAAACAGGGAAGGGAACACTGAAGCTTTCTTT. Translated: CASSLRNREGNTEAFF.

This sequence joins TRBV30 and TRBJ2-7; perhaps TRBD2 as D (6 bases). The V gene lost 4 bases and the J gene lost 3 bases, with 16 bases spanning the gap. CDR3 length: 14 residues. Germline V gene sequence: CDR1 GTSNPN, CDR2 SVGIG (reference sequence). The CDR3 sequence is CAWTGRETVYEQYF. In DNA, the CDR3 is TGTGCCTGGACCGGGCGGGAAACTGTCTACGAGCAGTACTTC.

This chain uses TRBV5-1 with TRBJ2-7; 7 positions match TRBD2. CDR1 is SGHRS, CDR2 YFSETQ, per germline. V lost 1 base and J lost 2; bases outside the gene matches: 3. The CDR3 is 14 amino acids. The chain's CDR3 is CASSLPGTTYEQYF. DNA for the CDR3: TGCGCCAGCAGCTTGCCGGGGACTACCTACGAGCAGTACTTC.

The chain carries TRBV11-2 and TRBJ2-1, with unresolved D. V lost 7 bases, J lost 5 bases, and 18 bases lay in between. This CDR3 is built from 15 residues. The germline gives CDR1 SGHAT, CDR2 FQNNGV. The CDR3 coding sequence is TGTGCCAGCATGCCGCCCAGAACCCCCCACAATGAGCAGTTCTTC. Translated: CASMPPRTPHNEQFF.